This TCR beta chain is from a study of T cell responses to AZD1222 COVID-19 vaccine (dated by TCRdb to the early 2020s). Turning to the overall study: Because spike-specific TCR depth and breadth did not differ between the two schedules, AZD1222 recipients who got a second dose at roughly 4 weeks were pooled with those who got a second dose at roughly 12 weeks. TCR sequencing was performed for 230 to 250 trial participants, of whom roughly 200 were given two doses of AZD1222 and around 26 were given two doses of MenACWY control vaccine. Enrollment into the trials was organized by age into subgroups of 18-55, 56-69 and 70-plus years, and those subgroups contained roughly 140, 27 and 60 TCR-sequenced participants, respectively.

This sample's time point label indicates: baseline before first vaccination. The vaccinee samples were drawn from two UK trials, COV001 and COV002, one of which was a single-blind randomized controlled phase 2/3 trial testing AZD1222 (ChAdOx1 nCoV-19) in healthy adults. For TCRbeta chain sequencing, PBMC samples were collected from trial participants at day 0 and at day 28 after the second dose. What the work shows at the level of the full study, not this receptor alone: The whole spike protein was spanned by vaccine-associated CD4 TCRs, and dominant responses were seen in regions 160-218 and 743-854. Because no day 14 peak-response samples were available, the repertoires could be characterized only after the peak T cell response. Reportedly, almost half of the unique spike-specific TCRs recognized epitopes lying outside the regions that are mutated in the B.1.351 and B.1.1.7 variants. After two AZD1222 doses, both the breadth and the depth of spike-specific TCRs were significantly higher than at day 0 and than in MenACWY recipients. Participants were mostly white British, with more females than males. The authors suggested clonal diversity may have been underestimated. Only six or seven AZD1222 recipients were SARS-CoV-2 seropositive at baseline, limiting conclusions about previously exposed vaccinees. The 56-69-year group was small, and its depth increase did not reach significance, likely because of low power.

About this clone itself: Its antigen is not yet known. The sample holds no much larger clone one base away, and base qualities are not on file.

The CDR3 regions of human TCRbeta chains were analyzed by immunosequencing. Per the authors' processing: TCRs in the repertoires were matched against a reference library of SARS-CoV-2-specific TCRs that had been generated with the MIRA antigen-specificity platform. Breadth meant the fraction of unique TCRs that were SARS-CoV-2-associated, whereas depth meant the fraction of total T cells that were SARS-CoV-2-associated. Each spike-specific TCR was assigned to its reactive spike region and to a CD4 or CD8 class using the MIRA data. Log10-transformed breadth and depth values were compared by one-way ANOVA with Sidak's multiple comparisons tests. This is the immuneACCESS table as TCRdb keeps it, with only in-frame sequences that have V and J called. A part of the clones is gone; compared with another copy, unresolved V genes explain less than half, and the rest is unexplained. Clone size and the V and J calls come from that table; the DNA yielded D and trimming. The sample profile shows 95,000 to 150,000 clones; approximately 90% of them were found once. 4.5% to 5% of the sample is held by the ten biggest clonotypes.

From the cysteine up to the phenylalanine, the CDR3 has a length of 16 residues. The retained sequence is limited to the CDR3, 48 bases, with the frame set at the first base. Trimming leaves V shorter by 3 bases and J shorter by 7 bases, with the junction holding 10 bases beyond the gene matches. Based on the germline V gene (reference sequence), the CDR1 and CDR2 sequences are SGHKS and YYEKEE. Sequenced here: peripheral blood, sampled on day 0 of AZD1222 vaccination. The rearrangement joined TRBV5-5 to TRBJ1-6; a stretch of 7 junction bases matches TRBD1. The sequence was obtained from an adult in good health. The CDR3 protein: CASSSATTGWNSPLHF. The nucleotides are TGTGCCAGCAGCTCCGCCACGACAGGGTGGAATTCACCCCTCCACTTT.